Listed below are T cell receptor beta chains from one sample, sequenced in a study of blood T cell repertoires in COVID-19. Method: immunoSEQ multiplex PCR; TCRdb's copy keeps in-frame clones and lacks some. This sample carries some 300,000 clones, 75% to 90% of them seen once, and the ten largest clones take 6.3%. The material sequenced was peripheral blood. The receptor source for this set is a woman in her forties or fifties with COVID-19, enrolled during active disease. CDR3s leave out the opening cysteine and the closing phenylalanine or tryptophan. A row's size may be missing; if present it is once, few, many or a size class.

j_gene: TRBJ2-7
v_gene: TRBV4-1
abundance: NA
CDR3aa: ASSQNEAGAYEQY

j_gene: TRBJ2-1
v_gene: TRBV11-3
abundance: once
CDR3aa: ASSLRTGVSNEQF

j_gene: TRBJ1-4
v_gene: TRBV3-1/TRBV3-2
abundance: NA
CDR3aa: ASSQGAGATNEKLF

j_gene: TRBJ2-6
v_gene: TRBV15
abundance: NA
CDR3aa: ATSRAPLEGAGANVLT

j_gene: TRBJ1-2
v_gene: TRBV19
abundance: NA
CDR3aa: ASSTHDRGNLNYGYT

j_gene: TRBJ2-1
v_gene: TRBV7-9
abundance: once
CDR3aa: ASSLGQGENEQF

j_gene: TRBJ2-5
v_gene: TRBV7-2
abundance: once
CDR3aa: ASSMDRGRVETQY

j_gene: TRBJ1-2
v_gene: TRBV27
abundance: NA
CDR3aa: ASKRTASDYGYT

j_gene: TRBJ2-1
v_gene: TRBV4-1
abundance: NA
CDR3aa: ASSQDLAGGRNEQF

j_gene: TRBJ2-1
v_gene: TRBV12-3/TRBV12-4
abundance: NA
CDR3aa: ASNKGQYNEQF

j_gene: TRBJ2-7
v_gene: TRBV11-3
abundance: NA
CDR3aa: ASSFGLAGGPKEQY

j_gene: TRBJ2-3
v_gene: TRBV9
abundance: NA
CDR3aa: ASSVAYGLADTDTQY

j_gene: TRBJ2-1
v_gene: TRBV7-9
abundance: NA
CDR3aa: ASSPLAGVTYNEQF

j_gene: TRBJ1-2
v_gene: TRBV6-6
abundance: NA
CDR3aa: ASSLEDRDYGYT

j_gene: TRBJ1-2
v_gene: TRBV30
abundance: NA
CDR3aa: AWVGQGIGYT

j_gene: TRBJ1-2
v_gene: TRBV7-3
abundance: once
CDR3aa: ASSLNGRGQGAHGYT

j_gene: TRBJ2-7
v_gene: TRBV2
abundance: NA
CDR3aa: ASRVKGHQTYEQY

j_gene: TRBJ2-2
v_gene: TRBV4-1
abundance: NA
CDR3aa: ASSQEVSRGTNTGELF

j_gene: TRBJ1-1
v_gene: TRBV5-1
abundance: NA
CDR3aa: ASSLGMGTGKNTEAF

j_gene: TRBJ1-1
v_gene: TRBV2
abundance: once
CDR3aa: ASGTELNTEAF

j_gene: TRBJ2-3
v_gene: TRBV9
abundance: NA
CDR3aa: ASSSRLATSTDTQY

j_gene: TRBJ1-2
v_gene: TRBV11-2
abundance: NA
CDR3aa: ASSFDRDRGLEGYT

j_gene: TRBJ2-1
v_gene: TRBV6-2/TRBV6-3
abundance: NA
CDR3aa: ASSSGQGADEQF

j_gene: TRBJ2-1
v_gene: TRBV29-1
abundance: NA
CDR3aa: SVRQGTSYNEQF

j_gene: TRBJ1-1
v_gene: TRBV9
abundance: NA
CDR3aa: ASSPGGVTEAF

j_gene: TRBJ1-5
v_gene: TRBV4-1
abundance: NA
CDR3aa: ASSQGGYSNQPQH

j_gene: TRBJ2-1
v_gene: TRBV2
abundance: NA
CDR3aa: ASSTYNEQF

j_gene: TRBJ2-5
v_gene: TRBV18
abundance: NA
CDR3aa: ASSPQAPDPGETQY

j_gene: TRBJ2-7
v_gene: TRBV7-7
abundance: NA
CDR3aa: ASSLIQGTDNDPPSSYEQY

j_gene: TRBJ2-7
v_gene: TRBV11-2
abundance: NA
CDR3aa: ASSLVAQTYEQY

j_gene: TRBJ2-2
v_gene: TRBV6-6
abundance: NA
CDR3aa: AGGFSGRNTGELF

j_gene: TRBJ1-2
v_gene: TRBV3-1/TRBV3-2
abundance: NA
CDR3aa: ASSQDQYYGYT

j_gene: TRBJ2-7
v_gene: TRBV3-1/TRBV3-2
abundance: NA
CDR3aa: ASSQLAGGTYEQY

j_gene: TRBJ1-2
v_gene: TRBV9
abundance: NA
CDR3aa: ASSAQTGGGYGYT

j_gene: TRBJ2-7
v_gene: TRBV12-5
abundance: once
CDR3aa: ASGLVLYEQY

j_gene: TRBJ1-4
v_gene: TRBV9
abundance: NA
CDR3aa: ASSVTPGTGDEKLF

j_gene: TRBJ1-5
v_gene: TRBV4-2
abundance: NA
CDR3aa: ASSPAADYSNQPQH

j_gene: TRBJ2-5
v_gene: TRBV9
abundance: NA
CDR3aa: ASSVATGRQGQETQY

j_gene: TRBJ1-5
v_gene: TRBV28
abundance: NA
CDR3aa: ASSLWTPINQPQH

j_gene: TRBJ2-2
v_gene: TRBV5-1
abundance: NA
CDR3aa: ASSPRQGASNGELF

j_gene: TRBJ1-3
v_gene: TRBV7-2
abundance: NA
CDR3aa: ASTPGQRNTIY

j_gene: TRBJ1-4
v_gene: TRBV5-5
abundance: NA
CDR3aa: ASSFRGTNEKLF

j_gene: TRBJ2-1
v_gene: TRBV2
abundance: once
CDR3aa: ASSRRDNEQF

j_gene: TRBJ2-7
v_gene: TRBV25-1
abundance: NA
CDR3aa: ASSDRGQGPLGQY

j_gene: TRBJ2-4
v_gene: TRBV9
abundance: once
CDR3aa: ASSALAGGPKNIQY

j_gene: TRBJ2-3
v_gene: TRBV12-2
abundance: NA
CDR3aa: ASRLAFGSNGTSGTDTQY

j_gene: TRBJ2-1
v_gene: TRBV14
abundance: NA
CDR3aa: ASSLAEWLEQF

j_gene: TRBJ2-2
v_gene: TRBV2
abundance: NA
CDR3aa: ASSAPRTRFIVGELF

j_gene: TRBJ2-1
v_gene: TRBV5-3
abundance: NA
CDR3aa: ARSLVSGGPVHNEQF

j_gene: TRBJ1-1
v_gene: TRBV29-1
abundance: NA
CDR3aa: SVDNRGDPL

j_gene: TRBJ2-7
v_gene: TRBV6-5
abundance: NA
CDR3aa: ASSYWQGAGEQY

j_gene: TRBJ2-2
v_gene: TRBV5-4
abundance: NA
CDR3aa: ALRDLLAGVPGELF

j_gene: TRBJ1-5
v_gene: TRBV21-1
abundance: NA
CDR3aa: ASSKGQARSNQPQH

j_gene: TRBJ1-6
v_gene: TRBV7-9
abundance: NA
CDR3aa: ASSRDRGDSPLH

j_gene: TRBJ2-7
v_gene: TRBV11-2
abundance: NA
CDR3aa: ASSLGVGGQGDYEQY

j_gene: TRBJ1-1
v_gene: TRBV29-1
abundance: NA
CDR3aa: SVESGGRGYMNTEAF

j_gene: TRBJ1-2
v_gene: TRBV7-9
abundance: NA
CDR3aa: ASSPTGGVGGVDYGYT

j_gene: TRBJ2-3
v_gene: TRBV24-1
abundance: once
CDR3aa: ATADRGRPGQY